This T cell receptor beta chain was obtained from a study of blood T cells in healthy people across ages. Broader study findings: Diversity was higher, and naive CD4+ cells more numerous, in long-lived donors than in aged donors.

CDR1 is DFQATT, CDR2 SNEGSKA, per germline (reference sequence). The V end was cut by 0 bases, the J end by 3 bases, with 12 bases between. This CDR3 is 14 amino acids long. This clonotype was counted between two and nine times. What it binds is not known. The second PCR ran about 6 to 12 cycles with a sample-barcoded 5' primer and J-beta primers. Every cDNA was tagged by a template-switch adaptor with 12 random nucleotides. Sequencing of every sample gave 3 million or more CDR3-containing paired-end reads. TCRdb ran MiXCR on the 5' RACE reads and lists one entry per CDR3 protein. The profile shows around 1,500,000 distinct CDR3 sequences, 42% of them singletons. Researchers collected approximately 9.5 milliliters of peripheral blood from every single donor.

J is TRBJ2-7 and V is TRBV20-1; D gene ambiguous. This TCR was sampled from a woman between 18 and 29 years old in good health. Sequencing input: blood. CDR3 in amino acids: CSARDRLQFYEQYF. In DNA form, the CDR3 reads TGCAGTGCTAGAGATCGCCTTCAATTCTACGAGCAGTACTTC.